The sequence of this TCR beta chain was determined in a study of regulatory T cells in long-lasting Graves disease (dated by TCRdb to about 2021). About the full investigation: In the newly diagnosed Graves' disease group, patients had been taking antithyroid drugs for less than 3 months. The study was registered as a clinical trial and conducted in China. A total of around 35 samples underwent TCR sequencing: some 13 from persistent and about 20 from newly diagnosed Graves' disease patients. This study used TCR sequencing and RNA sequencing of peripheral blood to compare persistent Graves' disease patients against newly diagnosed Graves' disease patients.

In the paper's terms, the time point label means: newly diagnosed GD, antithyroid drugs for less than 3 months. RNA was extracted from PBMCs in TRIzol for both TCR sequencing and RNA sequencing. The diagnosis of Graves' disease followed American Thyroid Association guidelines. Patients were recruited from an endocrinology department in Xi'an, China. Each patient gave approximately 9 milliliters of peripheral blood, collected in an EDTA anticoagulant tube. Ficoll Paque Plus density gradient separation was used to isolate PBMCs, and no further T cell sorting was performed. An Agilent 2100 Bioanalyzer and agarose gel were used to check RNA quality, while a NanoDrop 2000 measured RNA concentration. This clonotype has at least ten counts. The antigen this receptor binds is unknown. Per-base qualities were not stored, and no clone one base away is much larger. The receptor library was made with multiplex PCR. The reads were generated on an Illumina HiSeq 4000. To build TCR beta libraries, CDR3 regions were amplified by Arm-PCR using iRepertoire HTBI primers. Gel purification was performed on PCR products prior to sequencing. For the original study's pipeline: A total of 60 to 80 TRBV and 14 TRBJ segments were identified across samples and were used for gene usage analysis of CDR3 amino acid clonotypes. Filtered high-quality paired reads were merged into contigs using COPE and FqMerger. Contigs were aligned with BLAST to IMGT TRBV, TRBD and TRBJ reference genes, and CDR3 was defined per IMGT. Any clonotype with a frequency above 0.1% was classified as a highly expanded clone. Repertoire diversity was measured by Shannon entropy, and V-J evenness by the Gini coefficient. Public clonotypes were defined as clonotypes shared by more than one individual. The public reads were quality trimmed at Q25 with fastp and then assembled into clones with MiXCR by TCRdb, keeping productive beta chains. Rows matching on CDR3 protein sequence are summarized as one entry with the most common DNA and genes. TCRdb's processing, not the authors', yielded these V and J calls. For this sample the table gives about 310,000 distinct CDR3 sequences, of which about 18% were detected only once. The top ten constitute about 36% of the sample.

Its CDR3 holds 13 amino acids, cysteine through phenylalanine. The entry retains the CDR3 DNA only, 39 bases that are in frame from base 1. V and J lose 0 bases and 6 bases, and a span of 6 bases separates them. From a lookup of the germline V gene, CDR1 and CDR2 are SGHNT and YENEEA. Broader findings and caveats from the paper: TRBV28, TRBJ1-2 and TRBJ2-5 were preferentially used in persistent disease, while TRBV20-1 and TRBJ2-1 were favored in newly diagnosed disease. The study examined only peripheral blood because the primary lesion, thyroid tissue, could not be accessed. As a limitation, the authors acknowledged that the small sample size may reduce accuracy. Sequencing and analysis were restricted to the TCR beta chain. Patients with persistent disease shared more public clonotypes (about 2,900) than newly diagnosed patients did (966). Lower TCR Shannon entropy and fewer highly expanded clones were observed in persistent Graves' disease patients than in newly diagnosed patients, which suggested clonal expansion.

Sequenced here: peripheral blood mononuclear cells (PBMCs), sampled at new diagnosis, from a patient treated with antithyroid drugs. The origin of this receptor is a female donor with Graves disease. The sequence is built from TRBV11-3 and TRBJ2-1; no D gene can be assigned with confidence. The bases are TGTGCCAGCAGCTTAGAACTCGTCAATGAGCAGTTCTTC. Translated, this is CASSLELVNEQFF.